These 30 T cell receptor beta chains were all obtained from the same sample, sequenced in a study of T cells after yellow fever vaccination (dated by TCRdb to the late 2010s). The sample's treatment or condition label, in plain terms: live attenuated yellow fever vaccine strain. Library preparation employed 5' RACE. This sample was sequenced with an Illumina HiSeq 2500. TCRdb took the public reads, trimmed them with fastp at Q25, ran MiXCR for clone calling and kept in-frame beta chains. Entries that share a CDR3 protein sequence are merged under the most common genes and DNA. Across this sample there are around 340,000 distinct CDR3 sequences, with roughly 8.7% seen only once. The ten largest clones add up to roughly 18% of the sample. This material consisted of PBMCs, taken on the day of the first yellow fever vaccination. The source is a young man who received the YFV17D yellow fever vaccine.

The chain recombines TRBV4-1 with TRBJ2-1, with 10 bases identical to TRBD2. Trimming at V came to 3 bases and at J to 0 bases, leaving 8 bases not matched to a gene. Germline values: CDR1 MGHRA, CDR2 YSYEKL. CDR3 length: 18 amino acids. CDR3 amino acids: CASSHRTSGDSSYNEQFF. Written as DNA, the CDR3 is TGCGCCAGCAGCCATCGTACTAGCGGGGACAGCTCCTACAATGAGCAGTTCTTC.

The genes are TRBV21-1 and TRBJ2-3; no check of the table's D call, TRBD2, against the DNA was made. TRBV21-1 is designated a pseudogene. This CDR3 contains 17 residues. For the CDR3, the DNA is TGTGCCAGCAGGGAAGGGGTACTAGCGGGGGACACAGATACGCAGTATTTT. Translation gives CASREGVLAGDTDTQYF.

This rearrangement joins TRBV7-2 to TRBJ1-1, with unresolved D. The germline V gene encodes CDR1 SGHTA and CDR2 FQGNSA. Trimming stripped 3 bases from V and 2 bases from J, with 10 bases between. The CDR3 has 14 residues. CDR3 sequence: CASSFFSPNTEAFF. DNA for the CDR3: TGTGCCAGCAGCTTTTTTTCCCCCAACACTGAAGCTTTCTTT.

The gene calls are TRBV2 and TRBJ1-5, with D unclear. Germline CDR1 reads SNHLY; CDR2 reads FYNNEI. The CDR3 length is 14 residues. The V end lost 7 bases, the J end lost 4 bases, and 14 bases lay between the germline ends. The CDR3 sequence is CASKAGGGNQPQHF. DNA of the CDR3: TGTGCCAGCAAAGCAGGAGGCGGGAATCAGCCCCAGCATTTT.

This clonotype was detected only a few times. The chain employs TRBV20-1 and TRBJ2-3; tentatively, D is TRBD1 (5 bases). The germline gives CDR1 DFQATT, CDR2 SNEGSKA (reference sequence). This CDR3 has 15 residues. V shed 2 bases and J shed 5 bases, with 17 bases lying between them. In DNA, the CDR3 is TGCAGTGCTAGAACTCACAGTTCAGGGAAAGATACGCAGTATTTT. It is translated as CSARTHSSGKDTQYF.

In its sample, this clonotype was seen a few times. The chain links TRBV12-3 or TRBV12-4 to TRBJ2-2, with 7 bases matching TRBD1. CDR3 length: 14 amino acids. The ends lost 9 bases at V and 5 bases at J; junction bases unmatched: 9. CDR3 protein: CASADSRGTGELFF. As DNA, the CDR3 is TGTGCCAGTGCAGATTCCAGGGGGACCGGGGAGCTGTTTTTT.

This chain joins TRBV12-5 and TRBJ2-7; TRBD1 aligns across 7 bases. V dropped 6 bases and J dropped 0; count of bases not matched to a gene: 5. Germline CDR1 reads LGHNT; CDR2 reads FRNRAP. CDR3 size: 14 residues. This chain's CDR3 is CASGGTAGSYEQYV. The CDR3 DNA reads TGTGCTAGTGGCGGGACAGCTGGCTCCTACGAGCAGTACGTC.

The sample holds many counts of this clonotype. V and J are TRBV12-3 or TRBV12-4 and TRBJ2-5; TRBD1 matches 11 bases. V gave up 6 bases and J gave up 7 bases; unmatched junction bases: 7. The CDR3 totals 14 residues. The CDR3 DNA is TGTGCCAGCAGCTCCGGGACAGGGGGGGGGACCCAGTACTTC. Translated: CASSSGTGGGTQYF.

This clonotype has a handful of counts. This sequence joins TRBV3-1 and TRBJ2-7, with 9 bases aligning to TRBD2. V dropped 0 bases and J dropped 6; count of bases not matched to a gene: 12. This CDR3 spans 17 amino acids. Germline assignment: CDR1 LGHDT and CDR2 YNNKEL (reference sequence). CDR3 residues: CASSQEGPGLARFEQYF. CDR3 coding DNA: TGTGCCAGCAGCCAAGAGGGTCCGGGACTAGCTCGTTTCGAGCAGTACTTC.

This clonotype was found a few times. V usage is TRBV15 and J usage is TRBJ2-5, with D possibly being TRBD1 (5 bases). CDR1 and CDR2 from the germline V gene are LNHNV and YYDKDF (reference sequence). The V gene lost 8 bases and the J gene lost 7 bases, with 14 bases spanning the gap. This CDR3 has 12 amino acids. The CDR3 spells CATGAALGTQYF. CDR3 DNA sequence: TGTGCCACCGGGGCGGCCCTGGGGACCCAGTACTTC.

This clonotype appeared a few times. V usage is TRBV10-3 and J usage is TRBJ1-6; no definite D call. The CDR3 totals 15 residues. Trimming cost V 3 bases and J 0 bases, with 6 bases left between them. Germline V gene data show CDR1 as ENHRY and CDR2 as SYGVKD. The CDR3 DNA reads TGTGCCATCAGTGAAGTGGGCTCCTATAATTCACCCCTCCACTTT. It yields the protein CAISEVGSYNSPLHF.

The chain uses TRBV12-3 or TRBV12-4 and TRBJ1-1, with a tentative D call TRBD1 (6 bases). V was cut by 4 bases and J by 11 bases, with 11 bases left in between. The CDR3 totals 11 residues. CDR3 sequence (DNA): TGTGCCAGCAGTTCCTACAGGGCGGCTTTCTTT. It encodes CASSSYRAAFF.

This clonotype was recorded a few times. The chain carries TRBV4-3 and TRBJ2-7, with 9 bases aligning to TRBD2. The CDR3 is 17 residues long. Germline values: CDR1 LGHNA, CDR2 YSLEER. The V gene end was trimmed by 2 bases and the J gene end by 5 bases; junction bases not matched to a gene: 13. For the CDR3, the DNA is TGCGCCAGCAGCCAATCAGCGTACGGGACTAGCAATCACGAGCAGTACTTC. It encodes CASSQSAYGTSNHEQYF.

The V call is TRBV12-3 or TRBV12-4, the J call TRBJ1-3; D gene ambiguous. With 6 bases removed from V and 4 bases from J, the gap between germline ends came to 10 bases. The CDR3 contains 13 residues. The CDR3 is CASRQSFGNTIYF. For the CDR3, the DNA is TGTGCCAGCAGACAGTCTTTCGGAAACACCATATATTTT.

This rearrangement joins TRBV5-6 to TRBJ1-5; TRBD1 might be the D (5 bases). V shed 3 bases and J shed 6 bases, with 25 bases lying between them. Germline V CDR1 and CDR2: SGHDT, YYEEEE. The CDR3 covers 18 residues. The CDR3: CASSSLRGRHLGSQPQHF. The DNA for the CDR3 is TGTGCCAGCAGCTCGTTGAGGGGACGGCACCTCGGGAGTCAGCCCCAGCATTTT.

This clonotype was seen a handful of times. J is TRBJ1-2 and V is TRBV7-9, with a tentative D call TRBD1 (5 bases). The germline V gene has CDR1 SEHNR and CDR2 FQNEAQ (reference sequence). This CDR3 has 16 residues. V dropped 4 bases and J dropped 3 bases, with 18 bases sitting between them. The CDR3 sequence is CASSSPVEGTYYGYTF. The CDR3 DNA follows: TGTGCCAGCAGCTCCCCGGTAGAGGGGACCTACTATGGCTACACCTTC.

The rearrangement uses TRBV4-3 and TRBJ1-1; D is unclear. The CDR3 spans 14 residues. The V gene's germline CDR1 is LGHNA and CDR2 YSLEER. V was clipped by 4 bases and J by 3 bases, with 12 bases between them. The CDR3 reads CASSPMPGDTEAFF. DNA of the CDR3: TGCGCCAGCAGCCCTATGCCTGGGGACACTGAAGCTTTCTTT.

Worth noting for this clonotype: One junction end does not reproduce the germline sequence, and a read error may be involved. The chain has TRBV27 and TRBJ1-6; tentatively, D is TRBD1 (6 bases). The germline V gene has CDR1 MNHEY and CDR2 SMNVEV (reference sequence). The CDR3 is 15 amino acids. The chain's CDR3 is CASSISNRVYSPLHF. The CDR3 nucleotides read TGTGCCAGCAGTATATCGAACAGGGTGTATTCACCCCTCCACTTT.

In its sample, this clonotype was seen a few times. The gene calls are TRBV23-1 and TRBJ2-7; D may match TRBD1 or TRBD2 (5 bases each). TRBV23-1 is annotated as an ORF whose role is uncertain. V lost 8 bases, J lost 5 bases, and 13 bases lay in between. The CDR3 is 12 residues long. The CDR3 spells CASEGRVNEQYF. The CDR3 DNA is TGCGCCAGCGAGGGCAGGGTGAACGAGCAGTACTTC.

This clonotype has ten or more counts. The J gene is TRBJ2-3, the V gene TRBV20-1, with D perhaps assigned TRBD1 or TRBD2 (6 bases each). The V and J ends lost 3 bases and 2 bases respectively, with 12 bases between them. The CDR3 runs 14 residues. The germline gives CDR1 DFQATT, CDR2 SNEGSKA (reference sequence). In DNA form, the CDR3 reads TGCAGTGCTAGGTACGGGGGCGCCACAGATACGCAGTATTTT. This sequence encodes CSARYGGATDTQYF.

This clonotype was counted between two and nine times. The chain couples TRBV7-2 to TRBJ2-7, with D uncertain. This CDR3 has 15 amino acids. V was pared by 5 bases and J by 9 bases, with 23 bases between. Germline V gene lookup returns CDR1 SGHTA and CDR2 FQGNSA. CDR3 nucleotide sequence: TGTGCCAGCAGCCCCCAACGAGGCCCTTTAATACGGCAGTACTTC. This gives the protein CASSPQRGPLIRQYF. Looking up the rest from reference TRBV7-2 and TRBJ2-7 gives the full variable domain: GAGVSQSPSNKVTEKGKDVELRCDPISGHTALYWYRQSLGQGLEFLIYFQGNSAPDKSGLPSDRFSAERTGGSVSTLTIQRTQQEDSAVYLCASSPQRGPLIRQYFGPGTRLTVT.

The chain is built from TRBV19 and TRBJ1-2; D unclear. The CDR3 consists of 12 residues. V was shortened by 7 bases and J by 4 bases, with 10 bases between the two germline ends. Germline loops: CDR1 LNHDA, CDR2 SQIVND (reference sequence). The CDR3 spells CASTGSPYGYTF. The CDR3 region has the DNA TGTGCCAGTACGGGGTCCCCCTATGGCTACACCTTC.

The sample holds a few counts of this clonotype. The V call is TRBV5-1, the J call TRBJ2-7; TRBD1 aligns across 8 bases. The CDR3 loop spans 16 amino acids. The V gene's germline CDR1 is SGHRS and CDR2 YFSETQ. Unmatched junction bases numbered 13, after V lost 5 bases and J lost 3 bases. DNA of the CDR3: TGCGCCAGCAGAACCTGCACCGGGACAGGATACTACGAGCAGTACGTC. It translates to CASRTCTGTGYYEQYV.

The chain employs TRBV5-4 and TRBJ2-4, with TRBD1 identical over 7 bases. Trimming at V came to 2 bases and at J to 5 bases, leaving 1 base not matched to a gene. Germline values: CDR1 SGHNT, CDR2 YYREEE (reference sequence). The CDR3 sequence is 13 residues long. Here the CDR3 DNA reads TGTGCCAGCAGCTTTACAGGGGAAAACATTCAGTACTTC. Translated: CASSFTGENIQYF.

V and J are TRBV18 and TRBJ2-3, with unresolved D. This CDR3 has 16 residues. CDR1 and CDR2 (germline): KGHSH, LQKENI. Trimming pared 3 bases from V and 4 bases from J, leaving 17 bases between. CDR3 region: CASSPTGVGNADTQYF. DNA for the CDR3: TGTGCCAGCTCACCTACCGGTGTGGGTAACGCAGATACGCAGTATTTT. Supplemented by reference TRBV18 and TRBJ2-3, the full variable domain reads NAGVMQNPRHLVRRRGQEARLRCSPMKGHSHVYWYRQLPEEGLKFMVYLQKENIIDESGMPKERFSAEFPKEGPSILRIQQVVRGDSAAYFCASSPTGVGNADTQYFGPGTRLTVL.

The chain employs TRBV7-9 and TRBJ1-3; D gene uncertain. The CDR3 covers 13 residues. Germline V gene sequence: CDR1 SEHNR, CDR2 FQNEAQ (reference sequence). Trimming removed 4 bases at V and 3 bases at J, with 7 bases between. The chain's CDR3 is CASSSTRGNTIYF. The CDR3 region has the DNA TGTGCCAGCAGCTCGACCCGTGGAAACACCATATATTTT.

This clonotype was counted ten times or more. This chain links TRBV6-1 with TRBJ1-1, with 8 positions matching TRBD1. Looked up from germline, CDR1 is MNHNS and CDR2 is SASEGT. There are 13 residues in the CDR3. Unmatched junction bases numbered 2, after V lost 8 bases and J lost 0 bases. Here the CDR3 reads CASGTGMNTEAFF. In nucleotides, the CDR3 is TGTGCCAGCGGGACAGGCATGAACACTGAAGCTTTCTTT.

The chain combines TRBV6-1 with TRBJ1-1; D is uncertain. V gave up 6 bases and J gave up 1 base, with 15 bases separating them. The germline V gene encodes CDR1 MNHNS and CDR2 SASEGT. The CDR3 length is 15 residues. CDR3 region: CASSRLVWQNTEAFF. In DNA, the CDR3 is TGTGCCAGCAGCCGGCTGGTTTGGCAGAACACTGAAGCTTTCTTT.

This clonotype has a handful of counts. Here the CDR3 reads CASTSQGVELSPLHF. The DNA of the CDR3 is TGTGCCAGCACCTCCCAGGGCGTTGAGCTTTCACCCCTCCACTTT. V and J are TRBV7-8 and TRBJ1-6; D possibly corresponds to TRBD1 (5 bases). The CDR3 is 15 amino acids. Germline V gene sequence: CDR1 SGHVS, CDR2 FQNEAQ. With 7 bases removed from V and 9 bases from J, the gap between germline ends came to 19 bases.

This clonotype was counted a few times. The rearrangement uses TRBV15 and TRBJ2-7, with 9 nucleotides matching TRBD1. The germline V gene has CDR1 LNHNV and CDR2 YYDKDF (reference sequence). The junction had 6 bases not matched to a gene; V was cut back by 3 bases and J by 3 bases. This CDR3 spans 15 amino acids. CDR3 nucleotides: TGTGCCACCAGCAGGGGAGGGACAGGGAACTACGAGCAGTACTTC. This sequence encodes CATSRGGTGNYEQYF.